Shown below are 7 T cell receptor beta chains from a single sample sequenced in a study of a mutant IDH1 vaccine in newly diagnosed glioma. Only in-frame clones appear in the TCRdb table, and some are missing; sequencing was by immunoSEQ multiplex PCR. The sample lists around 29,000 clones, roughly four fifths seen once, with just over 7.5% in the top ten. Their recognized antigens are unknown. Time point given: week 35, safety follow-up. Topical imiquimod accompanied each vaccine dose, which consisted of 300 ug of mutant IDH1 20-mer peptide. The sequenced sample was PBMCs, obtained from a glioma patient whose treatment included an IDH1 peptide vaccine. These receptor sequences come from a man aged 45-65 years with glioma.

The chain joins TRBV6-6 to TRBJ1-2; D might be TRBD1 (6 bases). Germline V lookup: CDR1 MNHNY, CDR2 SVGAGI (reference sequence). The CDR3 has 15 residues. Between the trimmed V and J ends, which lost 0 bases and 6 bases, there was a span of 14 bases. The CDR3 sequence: CASSYSPGGRDGYTF. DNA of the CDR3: TGTGCCAGCAGTTACTCGCCCGGGGGCCGGGATGGCTACACCTTC.

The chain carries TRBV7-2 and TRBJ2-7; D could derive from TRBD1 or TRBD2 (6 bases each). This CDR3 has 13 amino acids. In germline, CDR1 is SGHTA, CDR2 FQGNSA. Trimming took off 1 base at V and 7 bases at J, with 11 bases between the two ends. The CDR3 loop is CASSLDRRGEQYF. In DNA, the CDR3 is TGTGCCAGCAGCTTAGACAGGAGGGGGGAGCAGTACTTC.

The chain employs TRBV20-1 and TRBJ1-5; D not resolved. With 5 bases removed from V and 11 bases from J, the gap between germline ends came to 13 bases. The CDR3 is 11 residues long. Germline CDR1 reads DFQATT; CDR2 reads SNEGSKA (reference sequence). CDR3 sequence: CSAAYGDAQHF. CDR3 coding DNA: TGCAGTGCTGCTTACGGGGATGCCCAGCATTTT.

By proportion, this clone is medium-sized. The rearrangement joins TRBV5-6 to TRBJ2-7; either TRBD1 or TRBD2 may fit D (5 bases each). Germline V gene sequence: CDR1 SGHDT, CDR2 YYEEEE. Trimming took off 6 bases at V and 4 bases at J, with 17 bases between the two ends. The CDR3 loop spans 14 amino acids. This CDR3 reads CASNPRDRGYEQYF. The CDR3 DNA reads TGTGCCAGCAACCCCCGGGACCGTGGGTACGAGCAGTACTTC.

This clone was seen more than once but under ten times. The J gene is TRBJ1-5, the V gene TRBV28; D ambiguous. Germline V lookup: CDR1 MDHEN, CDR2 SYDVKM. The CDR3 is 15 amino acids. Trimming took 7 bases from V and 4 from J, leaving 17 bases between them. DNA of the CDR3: TGTGCCAGCACCCCAGAGTGGGGTGGGAATCAGCCCCAGCATTTT. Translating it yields CASTPEWGGNQPQHF.

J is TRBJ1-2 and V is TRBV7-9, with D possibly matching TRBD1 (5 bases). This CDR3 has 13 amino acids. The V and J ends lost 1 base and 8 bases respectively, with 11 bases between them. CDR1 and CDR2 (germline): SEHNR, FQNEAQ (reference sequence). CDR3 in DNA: TGTGCCAGCAGCTTAGGGGGGGTCAGGGGCTACACCTTC. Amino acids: CASSLGGVRGYTF.

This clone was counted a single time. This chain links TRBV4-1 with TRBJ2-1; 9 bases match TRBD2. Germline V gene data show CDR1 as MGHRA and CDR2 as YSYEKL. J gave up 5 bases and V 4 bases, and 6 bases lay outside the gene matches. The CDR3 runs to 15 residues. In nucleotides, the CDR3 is TGCGCCAGCAGCCGGGGGACTAGCCAAAACAATGAGCAGTTCTTC. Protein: CASSRGTSQNNEQFF.